This T cell receptor gamma chain emerged from a study of Vγ9Vδ2 T cells in congenital toxoplasmosis (dated by TCRdb to 2020 to 2023). Background for the entire study: To diagnose congenital toxoplasmosis, IgG, IgM and IgA serology, Western blot and an in-house interferon-gamma release assay were used. TCR sequencing was performed on 5 or 6 infected and ten to eleven uninfected infants at 2 months and on 3 infected and 4 uninfected infants at 1 year. This study compared the CDR3 repertoires of the gamma and delta chains in sorted blood gammadelta T cells from congenitally T. gondii-infected infants versus uninfected infants. Repertoire sequencing was done on samples from infants at 2 months after birth and at 1 year of age. What the study reported, not specific to this receptor: Repertoire differences between infected and uninfected infants were less clear at 1 year of age than at 2 months. At 2 months, infected infants appeared to have fewer N additions in TRGV9 and TRDV2 CDR3s than uninfected infants, particularly in TRDV2-TRDJ1 sequences. Two months was the earliest age with enough suitable sample material for TCR repertoire analysis, so newborn repertoires were not sequenced. Both infected and uninfected infants showed high prevalence of a public TRGV9 clonotype. In approximately 2-month-old infants, germline-encoded fetal-type TRDV2 CDR3 sequences seemed to be more common in infected than in uninfected infants, which suggests a footprint of in utero expansion.

The same treatment, using spiramycin and/or pyrimethamine plus sulfadiazine plus folinic acid, was given to mothers of both infected and uninfected infants. Every infant, whether infected or uninfected, was delivered at term, after more than 37 weeks of gestation. Approximately 900 uL of blood was processed into PBMCs by Lymphoprep gradient centrifugation, then cryopreserved in liquid nitrogen and shipped to Belgium. Thawed PBMCs were labeled with Zombie NIR viability dye and stained with CD3, TCR gammadelta, Vgamma9 and Vdelta2 antibodies. CD3+ TCRgammadelta+ T cells were sorted on a FACSAria III with a mean purity of approximately 98%. For each sample, RNA was extracted from around 9,300 sorted gammadelta T cells with the RNeasy Micro Kit. The infants were born to mothers who were enrolled with primary T. gondii infection during pregnancy. Infant peripheral blood was collected at an outpatient microbiology and virology center in Pavia, Italy.

cDNA was generated in one tube by template-switch reverse transcription with TRGC- and TRDC-specific primers, using SuperScript II. The TRGC primer was designed for binding to both the TRGC1 and TRGC2 constant genes. Amplification of TRG and TRD was done with the KAPA Real-Time Library Amplification Kit, and AMPure XP beads were used for purification between steps. Index PCR with the Nextera XT Index Kit was used to attach the Illumina sequencing adapters. Sequencing of TRG and TRD amplicons was performed on an Illumina MiSeq with the V2 300 kit, and 150 bp paired-end reads were generated. In the paper's pipeline: Read quality was checked with FastQC version 0.11.8 before further analysis. Reads were aligned against the TRG or TRD reference genes from GenBank, and CDR3 sequences were constructed using MiXCR version 3.0.3. Default MiXCR settings were used with one exception: TRDD gene segments were assembled from 3 consecutive nucleotides instead of 5. N additions, CDR3 length, J segment length and clonotype sharing between samples were computed with VDJtools version 1.2.1. CDR3 sequences that were out of frame or contained stop codons were removed from the analysis. The overlap of infant repertoires with previously published Vgamma9Vdelta2 repertoires from fetal, cord blood and adult blood was compared. Clones were re-identified by TCRdb from the public reads with CATT, and rows with the same DNA were merged. The V and J calls here are based on TCRdb, not the publication. In this sample, about 160 gamma-chain clones appear, none counted once only. Jointly, the top ten make up roughly 62% of the sample.

Inclusive of the bounding cysteine and phenylalanine, the CDR3 is 14 residues long. The CDR3 DNA has 42 bases and is translated from base 1. The germline V gene supplies CDR1 EGSNGY and CDR2 YDSYNSKV. Comments on this clone: Its antigen is not yet known. A read error likely explains this, since a far larger clone differs by one base. The sample has other DNA sequences that encode this CDR3 too.

The sequenced sample consisted of gamma-delta T cells from blood. The sequence is built from TRGV2 and TRGJ1 or TRGJ2. The receptor was derived from a child under 10 years old born to a mother with Toxoplasma gondii infection during pregnancy, either congenitally infected or uninfected (not recorded which). The base sequence is TGTGCCACCTGGGACGGGCCGTCTTATTACAAGAAACTCTTT. Its protein is CATWDGPSYYKKLF.